This T cell receptor (beta chain) emerged from a study of beta chain features in type 1 diabetes. Broader study findings: Moderately but significantly shorter TCRB CDR3s were found in Type 1 diabetes patients in all four CD4+ subsets. Amplification by PCR could prefer shorter templates, with the same effect in patients and controls.

cDNA synthesis used the whole RNA isolate, giving expressed TCRB sequences. The repertoire was sequenced with immunoSEQ multiplex PCR; TCRdb's copy has only in-frame clones and lacks some. Here the sample spans over 200,000 clones, roughly 10% being singletons. Per the germline V gene, CDR1 is SGHTA and CDR2 is FQGNSA. The CDR3 is 11 residues long. V lost 5 bases to trimming and J lost 3 bases, with 5 bases between them. This clone was seen a few times. Antigen: not known. The sample consisted of naive CD4+ T cells from blood. The rearrangement joins TRBV7-2 to TRBJ2-7; D not certain. This receptor was identified in a man aged 30-40 years with type 1 diabetes. The CDR3 reads CASSPHYEQYF. The CDR3 DNA reads as TGTGCCAGCAGCCCCCACTACGAGCAGTACTTC.